A selection of T cell receptor beta chains follows, all from one sample in a study of OX40 agonist ivuxolimab in advanced cancers. The repertoire was sequenced with immunoSEQ multiplex PCR; TCRdb's copy has only in-frame clones and lacks some. The data contain about 68,000 clones, 83% of them singletons. The input for sequencing was CD4+ or CD8+ T cells sorted from blood, taken in a trial of the OX40 agonist ivuxolimab. These receptors were obtained from an adult with an advanced solid tumor such as melanoma, head and neck, liver or kidney cancer. Each CDR3 is given with its conserved first and last residue. D genes are given only for firm matches. Rows give clone size only sometimes, using once, few, many, or a class for an expanded clone.

J | V | size | D | CDR3 | DNA
TRBJ2-7 | TRBV30 | NA | NA | CAWMRTGTYEQYF | TGTGCCTGGATGCGGACGGGAACCTACGAGCAGTACTTC
TRBJ2-5 | TRBV5-6 | NA | NA | CASHAGYRQETQYF | TGTGCCAGCCACGCGGGGTACCGGCAAGAGACCCAGTACTTC
TRBJ2-1 | TRBV18 | NA | TRBD1 | CASSPVGQNEQFF | TGTGCCAGCTCACCAGTGGGACAGAATGAGCAGTTCTTC
TRBJ1-2 | TRBV6-5 | NA | NA | CASSYSFDRIYGYTF | TGTGCCAGCAGTTACTCCTTCGACAGGATTTATGGCTACACCTTC
TRBJ1-5 | TRBV11-2 | NA | NA | CASSLGRNNQPQHF | TGTGCCAGCAGCTTAGGCAGAAACAATCAGCCCCAGCATTTT
TRBJ1-3 | TRBV7-9 | NA | TRBD1 | CASSPTGAGNTIYF | TGTGCCAGCAGCCCAACAGGGGCCGGAAACACCATATATTTT
TRBJ2-1 | TRBV13 | NA | NA | CAGSRPLQGREQFF | TGTGCCGGCAGTCGTCCCTTACAGGGCCGAGAGCAGTTCTTC
TRBJ2-3 | TRBV18 | NA | TRBD1 | CASSHRDRADTQYF | TGTGCCAGCTCGCACCGGGACAGGGCGGATACGCAGTATTTT
TRBJ2-1 | TRBV6-5 | NA | NA | CASSYSPGPYNEQFF | TGTGCCAGCAGTTACTCCCCAGGGCCTTACAATGAGCAGTTCTTC
TRBJ2-7 | TRBV19 | NA | TRBD2 | CASSIVGIERGLYEQYF | TGTGCCAGTAGTATAGTGGGGATTGAGCGGGGTCTCTACGAGCAGTACTTC
TRBJ1-2 | TRBV5-1 | NA | NA | CASSLQGMGNYGYTF | TGCGCCAGCAGCCTCCAGGGTATGGGGAACTATGGCTACACCTTC
TRBJ2-7 | TRBV6-1 | NA | TRBD1 | CASSGDRGNYEQYF | TGTGCCAGCAGTGGGGACAGGGGGAACTACGAGCAGTACTTC
TRBJ1-4 | TRBV7-9 | NA | NA | CASSSQEKLFF | TGTGCCAGCAGCTCCCAAGAAAAACTGTTTTTT
TRBJ1-1 | TRBV29-1 | NA | TRBD1 | CSVEQGRAFF | TGCAGCGTGGAACAGGGGCGTGCTTTCTTT
TRBJ2-2 | TRBV5-4 | once | NA | CASSFDPTGRAGELFF | TGTGCCAGCAGCTTCGATCCTACAGGGCGGGCCGGGGAGCTGTTTTTT
TRBJ2-2 | TRBV5-6 | NA | NA | CASSFDRNTGELFF | TGTGCCAGCAGCTTTGACAGGAATACCGGGGAGCTGTTTTTT
TRBJ1-6 | TRBV9 | NA | TRBD1 | CASSEGQENSPLHF | TGTGCCAGCAGCGAGGGACAGGAAAACTCACCCCTCCACTTT
TRBJ1-2 | TRBV5-1 | NA | NA | CASSLSSVRQPVSYGYTF | TGCGCCAGCAGCTTGTCGTCCGTTAGACAGCCTGTTTCCTATGGCTACACCTTC
TRBJ1-6 | TRBV6-1 | NA | NA | CASSEAGWGVAYSPLHF | TGTGCCAGCAGTGAAGCAGGGTGGGGGGTTGCCTATTCACCCCTCCACTTT
TRBJ1-3 | TRBV18 | NA | NA | CASSPKGRASGNTIYF | TGTGCCAGCTCACCAAAGGGACGGGCCTCTGGAAACACCATATATTTT
TRBJ2-1 | TRBV7-9 | NA | TRBD2 | CASSPSGGARNEQFF | TGTGCCAGCAGCCCGAGCGGGGGGGCAAGAAATGAGCAGTTCTTC
TRBJ2-7 | TRBV19 | NA | NA | CASSIIPGYEQYF | TGTGCCAGTAGTATTATTCCCGGCTACGAGCAGTACTTC
TRBJ2-7 | TRBV6-5 | NA | NA | CASSYEGLGREQYF | TGTGCCAGCAGTTACGAGGGGTTGGGGCGCGAGCAGTACTTC
TRBJ2-7 | TRBV6-5 | once | TRBD2 | CASRLAGPYEQYF | TGTGCCAGCAGACTAGCGGGACCCTACGAGCAGTACTTC
TRBJ2-1 | TRBV5-8 | NA | NA | CASSLGSQAHNEQFF | TGTGCCAGCAGCTTAGGTTCACAGGCCCACAATGAGCAGTTCTTC
TRBJ2-3 | TRBV5-4 | NA | NA | CASSFRSGGGWTTDTQYF | TGTGCCAGCAGCTTCCGGAGTGGGGGCGGGTGGACCACAGATACGCAGTATTTT
TRBJ1-5 | TRBV28 | NA | NA | CASSLLGNNQPQHF | TGTGCCAGCAGTTTGTTAGGGAACAATCAGCCCCAGCATTTT
TRBJ1-2 | TRBV7-9 | NA | NA | CASSLSGIPYHGYTF | TGTGCCAGCAGCTTATCGGGGATTCCATATCACGGCTACACCTTC
TRBJ2-1 | TRBV6-5 | NA | TRBD1 | CASSYSAGGNEQFF | TGTGCCAGCAGTTATTCTGCAGGGGGTAATGAGCAGTTCTTC
TRBJ2-6 | TRBV7-7 | NA | NA | CASSLGSSGANVLTF | TGTGCCAGCAGCTTAGGAAGTTCTGGGGCCAACGTCCTGACTTTC
TRBJ2-5 | TRBV5-4 | NA | NA | CASSLYNGELGETQYF | TGTGCCAGCAGCTTGTATAACGGGGAGCTGGGAGAGACCCAGTACTTC
TRBJ2-7 | TRBV5-5 | NA | TRBD1 | CASSLSVVRTGVYEQYF | TGTGCCAGCAGCTTGTCAGTTGTACGGACAGGGGTGTACGAGCAGTACTTC
TRBJ2-5 | TRBV6-5 | NA | TRBD2 | CASSYASGGAQETQYF | TGTGCCAGCAGTTACGCTAGCGGGGGGGCCCAAGAGACCCAGTACTTC
TRBJ1-5 | TRBV6-5 | NA | NA | CASSYGGLGNQPQHF | TGTGCCAGCAGTTACGGGGGGCTCGGGAATCAGCCCCAGCATTTT
TRBJ1-3 | TRBV5-1 | NA | NA | CASSPDPGLNGNTIYF | TGCGCCAGCAGCCCCGATCCGGGACTCAATGGAAACACCATATATTTT
TRBJ2-3 | TRBV6-1 | NA | NA | CASSEGRDTQYF | TGTGCCAGCAGTGAAGGACGTGATACGCAGTATTTT
TRBJ2-3 | TRBV6-6 | NA | TRBD1 | CASSFTGTATDTQYF | TGTGCCAGCAGTTTCACCGGGACAGCCACAGATACGCAGTATTTT
TRBJ2-7 | TRBV30 | NA | NA | CAWERQALPYEQYF | TGTGCCTGGGAGAGACAGGCTTTGCCCTACGAGCAGTACTTC
TRBJ1-4 | TRBV5-7 | once | NA | CASSLLCLGGTAGNEKLFF | TGTGCCAGCAGCTTGTTGTGTCTTGGAGGGACGGCGGGTAATGAAAAACTGTTTTTT
TRBJ2-5 | TRBV11-1 | NA | NA | CANSVPSGIQETQYF | TGTGCCAACAGCGTCCCGTCCGGTATCCAAGAGACCCAGTACTTC
TRBJ2-7 | TRBV18 | few | TRBD1 | CASSPVDREQYF | TGTGCCAGCTCACCGGTGGACAGGGAGCAGTACTTC
TRBJ1-6 | TRBV7-9 | NA | NA | CASSSDLARRSSYNSPLHF | TGTGCCAGCAGCTCGGATCTAGCTAGACGTAGCTCCTATAATTCACCCCTCCACTTT
TRBJ1-4 | TRBV19 | NA | TRBD1 | CASRTQGVSNEKLFF | TGTGCCAGTAGGACGCAGGGGGTTAGTAATGAAAAACTGTTTTTT
TRBJ2-3 | TRBV6-1 | NA | TRBD2 | CASSEARSGGRNTQYF | TGTGCCAGCAGTGAAGCGCGGAGCGGGGGTCGGAATACGCAGTATTTT
TRBJ2-5 | TRBV15 | NA | TRBD2 | CATSRARGGHPQETQYF | TGTGCCACCAGCAGAGCCCGGGGGGGACATCCCCAAGAGACCCAGTACTTC
TRBJ1-5 | TRBV6-6 | NA | NA | CASIDGLSNQPQHF | TGTGCCAGCATAGACGGGTTATCGAATCAGCCCCAGCATTTT